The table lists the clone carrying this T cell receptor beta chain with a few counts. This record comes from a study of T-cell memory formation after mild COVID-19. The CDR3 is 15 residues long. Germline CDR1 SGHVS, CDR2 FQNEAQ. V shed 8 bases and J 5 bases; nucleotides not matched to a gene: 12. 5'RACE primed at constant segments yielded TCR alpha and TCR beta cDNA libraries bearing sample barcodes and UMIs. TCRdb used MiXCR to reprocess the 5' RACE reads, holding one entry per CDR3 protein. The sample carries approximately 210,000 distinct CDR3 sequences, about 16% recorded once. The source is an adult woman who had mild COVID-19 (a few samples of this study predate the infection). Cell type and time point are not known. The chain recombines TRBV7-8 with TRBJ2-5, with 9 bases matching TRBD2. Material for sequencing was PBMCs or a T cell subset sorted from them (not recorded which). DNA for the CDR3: TGTGCCAGCGTATCGGGCAGCGGGGGGCTGGAGACCCAGTACTTC. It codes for CASVSGSGGLETQYF.